Listed here is a single TCR beta chain. The entry originates in a study of blood T cell repertoires in COVID-19. Study details: Italy, Spain and the United States were the sources of the convalescent and acute COVID-19 samples. PBMCs, B-cell-depleted T cells, or T cells provided the cDNA or gDNA that made up the material.

CDR1 is LNHDA, CDR2 SQIVND, per germline (reference sequence). Trimming pared 7 bases from V and 10 bases from J, leaving 17 bases between. The CDR3 runs 14 residues. In the authors' methods: How many nucleated cells were present was estimated from reference gene primer amplification. The method was immunoSEQ multiplex PCR; TCRdb's version includes in-frame clones alone and lacks a portion of them. V, J and clone size derive from that table, while D and trimming were established from the DNA sequence. In the table there are roughly 140,000 clones, 81% of which are singletons. Input material: peripheral blood. The receptor was derived from a human donor with acute or convalescent COVID-19. The donor label of this sample is uncertain. This chain connects TRBV19 to TRBJ1-6; the D gene is possibly TRBD1 (5 bases). CDR3 sequence reads: CASTTGGGESPLHF. For the CDR3, the DNA is TGTGCCAGTACCACAGGCGGGGGGGAATCACCCCTCCACTTT.